A selection of T cell receptor beta chains follows, all from one sample in a study of T cell responses to AZD1222 COVID-19 vaccine. Profiling relied on immunoSEQ multiplex PCR, and the TCRdb table lists in-frame clones only, not all of them. This table has 110,000 to 150,000 clones, about 90% appearing once. The specimen was peripheral blood, collected on day 0 of AZD1222 vaccination. The receptors shown here come from an adult in good health. Both conserved end residues are part of each CDR3. The order of the fields is clone size, D gene, J gene, V gene, CDR3 protein, CDR3 DNA. The D gene is left open where the match is weak. Some rows mark clone size as missing; the rest say once, few, many or name a class of expanded clone.

>once|TRBD2|TRBJ2-7|TRBV7-2
CASSLAPAGSYEQYF
TGTGCCAGCAGCTTAGCGCCAGCGGGATCCTACGAGCAGTACTTC
>-|TRBD1|TRBJ2-7|TRBV7-9
CASSLFSGQGMHEQYF
TGTGCCAGCAGCTTATTCTCGGGACAGGGGATGCACGAGCAGTACTTC
>few|TRBD2|TRBJ2-1|TRBV6-5
CASKWEGPYNEQFF
TGTGCCAGCAAGTGGGAGGGCCCCTACAATGAGCAGTTCTTC
>-|TRBD2|TRBJ2-3|TRBV5-1
CASSLAASGGTDTQYF
TGCGCCAGCAGCTTGGCCGCCAGCGGGGGCACAGATACGCAGTATTTT
>-|TRBD2|TRBJ2-7|TRBV27
CASRGSGSIYEQYF
TGTGCCAGCAGAGGGAGCGGGAGCATCTACGAGCAGTACTTC
>-|-|TRBJ2-3|TRBV5-1
CASSLAGASPDTQYF
TGCGCCAGCAGCTTGGCCGGGGCGAGCCCAGATACGCAGTATTTT
>-|-|TRBJ2-5|TRBV13
CASSARRFQETQYF
TGTGCCAGCAGCGCCAGACGTTTCCAAGAGACCCAGTACTTC
>-|TRBD1|TRBJ1-1|TRBV7-9
CASSYKQGAWTEAFF
TGTGCCAGCAGTTACAAACAGGGGGCTTGGACTGAAGCTTTCTTT
>-|-|TRBJ1-2|TRBV7-2
CASSLEVRLNYGYTF
TGTGCCAGCAGCTTAGAGGTCCGCCTTAACTATGGCTACACCTTC
>-|TRBD2|TRBJ2-5|TRBV30
CAWTSGRGETQYF
TGTGCCTGGACTAGCGGGAGGGGGGAGACCCAGTACTTC
>-|-|TRBJ1-3|TRBV19
CASFSPGRGAGNTIYF
TGTGCCAGTTTTTCACCGGGCCGGGGAGCCGGAAACACCATATATTTT
>-|-|TRBJ2-1|TRBV28
CASSSSGTGNEQFF
TGTGCCAGCAGTTCTAGCGGGACAGGGAATGAGCAGTTCTTC
>-|TRBD1|TRBJ1-2|TRBV6-2/TRBV6-3
CASTPGQGDYGYTF
TGTGCCAGCACCCCCGGACAGGGCGACTATGGCTACACCTTC
>-|-|TRBJ2-5|TRBV25-1
CASRGGGQETQYF
TGTGCCAGCAGGGGAGGTGGGCAAGAGACCCAGTACTTC
>-|TRBD2|TRBJ2-1|TRBV4-3
CASSQIGHREGLYNEQFF
TGCGCCAGCAGCCAAATCGGTCATCGGGAGGGCCTTTACAATGAGCAGTTCTTC
>-|-|TRBJ1-6|TRBV6-5
CASSYAQYNSPLHF
TGTGCCAGCAGTTATGCACAGTATAATTCACCCCTCCACTTT
>once|-|TRBJ2-1|TRBV15
CATSDPRDGAFQKQFF
TGTGCCACCAGCGACCCGCGGGACGGGGCTTTTCAAAAGCAGTTCTTC
>-|TRBD1|TRBJ1-5|TRBV4-1
CASSLVGTGDPNQPQHF
TGCGCCAGCAGCCTTGTGGGGACAGGGGATCCCAATCAGCCCCAGCATTTT
>-|-|TRBJ1-2|TRBV30
CAWSTGRDYGYTF
TGTGCCTGGAGTACGGGGAGAGACTATGGCTACACCTTC
>-|-|TRBJ1-1|TRBV29-1
CSVGPTDPNTEAFF
TGCAGCGTTGGCCCTACAGACCCGAACACTGAAGCTTTCTTT
>-|TRBD1|TRBJ1-2|TRBV7-2
CASSPGQGMYGYTF
TGTGCCAGCAGCCCCGGACAGGGAATGTATGGCTACACCTTC
>once|-|TRBJ1-1|TRBV9
CASSPRDSLNTEAFF
TGTGCCAGCAGCCCCAGAGACAGCTTGAACACTGAAGCTTTCTTT
>-|-|TRBJ2-3|TRBV5-1
CASSLAGGSTDTQYF
TGCGCCAGCAGCTTGGCCGGCGGGAGCACAGATACGCAGTATTTT
>-|-|TRBJ1-2|TRBV4-2
CASSQVAGREDGYTF
TGTGCCAGCAGCCAAGTGGCAGGCAGAGAAGATGGCTACACCTTC
>-|TRBD1|TRBJ1-2|TRBV19
CASRRDRTNYGYTF
TGTGCCAGTAGGAGGGACAGGACCAACTATGGCTACACCTTC
>-|-|TRBJ1-2|TRBV4-1
CASSPTQTAYGYTF
TGCGCCAGCAGCCCGACCCAGACAGCCTATGGCTACACCTTC
>-|TRBD1|TRBJ1-2|TRBV6-5
CASSQYVTGDYGYTF
TGTGCCAGCAGCCAATACGTGACAGGGGACTATGGCTACACCTTC
>once|TRBD1|TRBJ2-6|TRBV5-6
CASTAGTGPSGANVLTF
TGTGCCAGCACGGCCGGGACAGGGCCTTCTGGGGCCAACGTCCTGACTTTC
>few|-|TRBJ1-1|TRBV6-5
CATFTTGEAFF
TGTGCCACTTTTACAACGGGGGAGGCTTTCTTT
>-|-|TRBJ1-1|TRBV11-3
CASSFGANTEAFF
TGTGCCAGCAGCTTCGGAGCGAACACTGAAGCTTTCTTT
>-|-|TRBJ2-5|TRBV6-5
CASSYSRGSETQYF
TGTGCCAGCAGTTACTCGAGAGGATCAGAGACCCAGTACTTC
>-|-|TRBJ1-2|TRBV28
CASEGGGTLYGYTF
TGTGCCAGCGAGGGAGGAGGGACCCTCTATGGCTACACCTTC
>-|-|TRBJ2-3|TRBV5-6
CASSLAFKSTGTDTQYF
TGTGCCAGCAGCTTGGCCTTCAAGTCGACAGGCACAGATACGCAGTATTTT
>-|TRBD1|TRBJ1-5|TRBV5-4
CASSLGGTGEGQPQHF
TGTGCCAGCAGCTTGGGCGGGACAGGGGAAGGGCAGCCCCAGCATTTT
>-|-|TRBJ1-4|TRBV28
CASSLDQKLFF
TGTGCCAGCAGTTTAGATCAAAAACTGTTTTTT
>-|TRBD1|TRBJ1-1|TRBV29-1
CSVDPQGERTEAFF
TGCAGCGTTGATCCACAGGGGGAAAGGACTGAAGCTTTCTTT
>-|TRBD1|TRBJ1-6|TRBV2
CASSPLPRGTGSRNNSPLHF
TGTGCCAGCAGTCCCCTCCCTCGGGGGACAGGGAGCAGAAATAATTCACCCCTCCACTTT
>-|-|TRBJ1-2|TRBV6-5
CASLRSGTGYGYTF
TGTGCCAGTCTAAGATCAGGGACCGGGTATGGCTACACCTTC
>-|TRBD1|TRBJ1-5|TRBV10-3
CAISETGGGNQPQHF
TGTGCCATCAGCGAGACAGGGGGAGGTAATCAGCCCCAGCATTTT
>-|-|TRBJ1-2|TRBV20-1
CSASPGNYGYTF
TGCAGTGCTAGTCCCGGGAACTATGGCTACACCTTC
>-|-|TRBJ2-7|TRBV28
CASSLVWDVGEQYF
TGTGCCAGCAGTTTAGTTTGGGACGTCGGGGAGCAGTACTTC
>-|TRBD1|TRBJ2-6|TRBV7-2
CASSSRRPGQGSGANVLTF
TGTGCCAGCAGCTCCCGCCGTCCGGGACAGGGGTCTGGGGCCAACGTCCTGACTTTC
>-|-|TRBJ1-2|TRBV7-9
CASSLAIRSPYGYTF
TGTGCCAGCAGCTTAGCTATCAGATCACCCTATGGCTACACCTTC
>-|TRBD2|TRBJ2-7|TRBV7-8
CASSLMTSGRGEEQYF
TGTGCCAGCAGCTTAATGACTAGCGGGAGAGGTGAGGAGCAGTACTTC
>-|-|TRBJ1-2|TRBV2
CASSEFSRRGGDGYTF
TGTGCCAGCAGTGAATTTTCTCGACGGGGAGGGGATGGCTACACCTTC
>-|TRBD2|TRBJ2-7|TRBV6-6
CASRRLAGDYEQCF
TGTGCCAGCAGGAGACTAGCGGGAGACTACGAGCAGTGCTTC
>-|TRBD1|TRBJ2-5|TRBV27
CASSTLDRVETQYF
TGTGCCAGCAGCACACTCGACAGGGTGGAGACCCAGTACTTC
>-|TRBD2|TRBJ2-7|TRBV7-3
CASSLIPRLAEYRGEQYF
TGTGCCAGCAGCTTAATCCCCCGACTAGCGGAGTACCGGGGCGAGCAGTACTTC
>-|TRBD1|TRBJ1-1|TRBV12-5
CASGEGALNTEAFF
TGTGCTAGTGGTGAGGGGGCGCTTAACACTGAAGCTTTCTTT
>-|-|TRBJ1-1|TRBV7-3
CASSPGRANTEAFF
TGTGCCAGCAGCCCCGGGCGGGCGAACACTGAAGCTTTCTTT
>-|-|TRBJ1-1|TRBV27
CASSYLGDAEAFF
TGTGCCAGCAGTTACCTTGGGGACGCTGAAGCTTTCTTT
>once|-|TRBJ1-1|TRBV30
CAWDGRTKNTEAFF
TGTGCCTGGGATGGACGGACTAAAAACACTGAAGCTTTCTTT
>-|TRBD1|TRBJ1-1|TRBV28
CASSDTGDGAFF
TGTGCCAGCAGTGATACAGGGGATGGAGCTTTCTTT
>-|-|TRBJ1-4|TRBV5-1
CASRNAGSPNEKLFF
TGCGCCAGCAGAAACGCTGGGTCCCCTAATGAAAAACTGTTTTTT